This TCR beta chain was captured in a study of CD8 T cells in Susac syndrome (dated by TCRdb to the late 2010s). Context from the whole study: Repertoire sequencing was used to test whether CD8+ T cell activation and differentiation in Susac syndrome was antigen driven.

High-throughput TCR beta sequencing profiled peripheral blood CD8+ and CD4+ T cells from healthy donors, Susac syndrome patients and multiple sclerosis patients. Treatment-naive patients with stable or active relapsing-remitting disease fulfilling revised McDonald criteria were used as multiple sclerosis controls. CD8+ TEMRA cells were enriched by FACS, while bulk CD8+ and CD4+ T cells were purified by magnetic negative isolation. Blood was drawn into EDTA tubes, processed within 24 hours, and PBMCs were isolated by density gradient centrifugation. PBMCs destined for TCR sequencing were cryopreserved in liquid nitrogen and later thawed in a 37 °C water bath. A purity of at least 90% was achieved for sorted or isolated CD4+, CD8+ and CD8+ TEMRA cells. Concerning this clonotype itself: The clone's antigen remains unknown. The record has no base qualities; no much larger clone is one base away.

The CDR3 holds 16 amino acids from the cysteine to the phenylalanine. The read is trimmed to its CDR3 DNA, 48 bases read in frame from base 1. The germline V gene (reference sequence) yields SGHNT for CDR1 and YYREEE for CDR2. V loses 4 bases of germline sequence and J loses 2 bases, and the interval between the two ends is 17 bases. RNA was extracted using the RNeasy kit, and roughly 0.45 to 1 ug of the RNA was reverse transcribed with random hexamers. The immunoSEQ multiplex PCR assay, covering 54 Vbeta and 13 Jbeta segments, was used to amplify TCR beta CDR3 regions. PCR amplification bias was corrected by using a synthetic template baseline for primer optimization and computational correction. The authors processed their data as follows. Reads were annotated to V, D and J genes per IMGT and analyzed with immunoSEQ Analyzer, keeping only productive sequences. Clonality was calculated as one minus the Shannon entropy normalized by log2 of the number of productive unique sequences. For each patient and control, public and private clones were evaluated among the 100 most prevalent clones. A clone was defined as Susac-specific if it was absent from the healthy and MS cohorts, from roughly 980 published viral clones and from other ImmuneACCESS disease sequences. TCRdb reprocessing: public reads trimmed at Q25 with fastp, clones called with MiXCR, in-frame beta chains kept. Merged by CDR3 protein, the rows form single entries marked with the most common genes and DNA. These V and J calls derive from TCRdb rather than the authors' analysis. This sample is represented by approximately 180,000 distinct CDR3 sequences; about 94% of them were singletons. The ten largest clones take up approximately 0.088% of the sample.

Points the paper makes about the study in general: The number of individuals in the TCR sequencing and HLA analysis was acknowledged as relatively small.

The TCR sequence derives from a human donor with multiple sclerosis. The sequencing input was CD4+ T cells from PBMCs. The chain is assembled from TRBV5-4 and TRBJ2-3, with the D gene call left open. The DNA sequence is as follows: TGTGCCAGCAGCCTGGAACCTACAGCAACCACAGATACGCAGTATTTT. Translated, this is CASSLEPTATTDTQYF.